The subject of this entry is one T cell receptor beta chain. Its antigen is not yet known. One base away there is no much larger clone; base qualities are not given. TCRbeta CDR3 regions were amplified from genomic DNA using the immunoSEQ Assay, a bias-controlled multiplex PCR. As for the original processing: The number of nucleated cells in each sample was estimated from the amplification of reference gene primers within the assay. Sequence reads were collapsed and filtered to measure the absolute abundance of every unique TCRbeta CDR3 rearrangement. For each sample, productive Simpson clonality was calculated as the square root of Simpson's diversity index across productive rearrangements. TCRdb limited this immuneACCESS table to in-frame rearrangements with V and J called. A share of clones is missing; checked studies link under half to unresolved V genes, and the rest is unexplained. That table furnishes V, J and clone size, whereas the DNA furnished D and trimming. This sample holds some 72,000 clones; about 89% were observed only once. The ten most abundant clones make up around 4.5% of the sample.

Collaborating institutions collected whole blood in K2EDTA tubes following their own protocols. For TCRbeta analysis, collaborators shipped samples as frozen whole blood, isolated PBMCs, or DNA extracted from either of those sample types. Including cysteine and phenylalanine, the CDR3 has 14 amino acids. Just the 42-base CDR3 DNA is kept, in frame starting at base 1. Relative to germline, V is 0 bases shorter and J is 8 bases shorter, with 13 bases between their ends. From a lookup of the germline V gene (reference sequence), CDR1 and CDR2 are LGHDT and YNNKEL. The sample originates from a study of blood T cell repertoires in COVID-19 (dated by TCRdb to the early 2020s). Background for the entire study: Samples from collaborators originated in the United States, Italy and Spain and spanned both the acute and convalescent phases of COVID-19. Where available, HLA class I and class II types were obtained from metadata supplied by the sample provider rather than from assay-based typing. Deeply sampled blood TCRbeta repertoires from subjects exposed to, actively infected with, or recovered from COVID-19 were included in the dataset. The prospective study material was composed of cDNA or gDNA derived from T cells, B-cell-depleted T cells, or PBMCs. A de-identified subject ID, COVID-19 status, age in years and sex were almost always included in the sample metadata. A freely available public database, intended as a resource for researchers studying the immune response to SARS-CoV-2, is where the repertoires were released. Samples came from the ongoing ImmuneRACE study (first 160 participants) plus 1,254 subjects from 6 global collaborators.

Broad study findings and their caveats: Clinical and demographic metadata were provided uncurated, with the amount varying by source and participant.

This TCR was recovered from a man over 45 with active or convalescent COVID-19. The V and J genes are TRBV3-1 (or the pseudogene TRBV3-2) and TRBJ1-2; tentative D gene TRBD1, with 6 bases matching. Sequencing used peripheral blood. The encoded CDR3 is CASSQEGTTGGYTF. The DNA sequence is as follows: TGTGCCAGCAGCCAAGAGGGGACAACGGGCGGCTACACCTTC.